The sequence of this TCR beta chain was determined in a study of T cell responses to AZD1222 COVID-19 vaccine. Note on this clone: What it binds is not known.

The CDR3 has 14 residues. Between the trimmed V and J ends, which lost 4 bases and 2 bases, there was a span of 10 bases. The germline V gene encodes CDR1 SGHNT and CDR2 YYREEE (reference sequence). Sequenced by immunoSEQ multiplex PCR; TCRdb stores in-frame clones only, minus some. Of 150,000 or so clones in the sample, about 90% are singletons; the top ten hold roughly 1.3%. Study-wide results and caveats: A mostly white British donor set with more females was recruited, and clonal diversity was possibly underestimated. Unmutated variant regions are reportedly the target of nearly half of TCRs that are spike-specific.

The material was peripheral blood, obtained on day 0 of AZD1222 vaccination. The genes are TRBV5-4 and TRBJ2-1; the D call may be TRBD1 or TRBD2 (5 bases each). The receptor was isolated from an adult in good health. CDR3 in amino acids: CASSRGSTYNEQFF. In DNA, the CDR3 is TGTGCCAGCAGCCGGGGCTCGACCTACAATGAGCAGTTCTTC.